This TCR beta chain was documented in a study of T cells in Graves' hyperthyroidism and ophthalmopathy. Across the whole study: Prior to any treatment, at the point of initial diagnosis, peripheral blood was collected. Study findings and constraints: Most clonotypes expanded in the thyroid (above 0.001) were also present in blood.

Amplified TCR beta CDR3 regions derived from RNA transcripts. Using the HTBI primer set, a first-round RT-PCR was run on the TCR CDR3. Each CDR3 protein is one row after TCRdb ran MiXCR on the multiplex PCR reads. The sample records fewer than 250,000 distinct CDR3 sequences, roughly 15% being singletons. The germline V gene has CDR1 KGHDR and CDR2 SFDVKD. The CDR3 has 17 residues. V shed 3 bases and J shed 3 bases, with 16 bases lying between them. A few counts support this clonotype. What it recognizes is unknown. For Graves' hyperthyroidism to be stable, ophthalmopathy could not progress within 18 months. Clinical symptoms, serum thyroxine and TRAb, thyroid ultrasound and orbital computed tomography were used for the diagnoses.

The sequenced sample was blood. The chain has TRBV24-1 and TRBJ2-2; D not resolved. This receptor was identified in a man over 45 with Graves' hyperthyroidism. Here the CDR3 DNA reads TGTGCCACCAGTGATCCCGACAAAGGATTCGACACCGGGGAGCTGTTTTTT. Protein sequence: CATSDPDKGFDTGELFF.